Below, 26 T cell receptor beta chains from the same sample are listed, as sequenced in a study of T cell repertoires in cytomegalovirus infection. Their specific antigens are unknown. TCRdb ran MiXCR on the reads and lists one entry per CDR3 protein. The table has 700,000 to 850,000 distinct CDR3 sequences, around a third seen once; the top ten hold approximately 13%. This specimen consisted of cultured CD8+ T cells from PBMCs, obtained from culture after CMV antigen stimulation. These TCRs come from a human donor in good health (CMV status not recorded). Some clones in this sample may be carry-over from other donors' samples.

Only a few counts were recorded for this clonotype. Here the CDR3 reads CASSYSAGPEAFF. DNA for the CDR3: TGTGCCAGCAGTTACTCGGCTGGGCCTGAAGCTTTCTTT. The rearrangement uses TRBV6-5 and TRBJ1-1; D is uncertain. Between the trimmed V and J ends, which lost 0 bases and 6 bases, there was a span of 8 bases. There are 13 residues in the CDR3. The germline CDR1 and CDR2 sequences are MNHEY and SVGAGI.

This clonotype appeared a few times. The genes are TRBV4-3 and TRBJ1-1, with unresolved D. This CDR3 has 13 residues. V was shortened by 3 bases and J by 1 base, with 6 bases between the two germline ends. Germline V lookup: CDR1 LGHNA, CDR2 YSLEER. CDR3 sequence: CASSHEGNTEAFF. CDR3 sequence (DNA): TGCGCCAGCAGCCATGAGGGGAACACTGAAGCTTTCTTT.

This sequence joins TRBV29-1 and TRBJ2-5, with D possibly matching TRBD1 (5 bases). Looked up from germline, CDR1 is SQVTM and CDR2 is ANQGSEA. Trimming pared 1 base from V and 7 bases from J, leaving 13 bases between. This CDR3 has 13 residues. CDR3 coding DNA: TGCAGCGTTGAAGCTACAGGCTACGGGACCCAGTACTTC. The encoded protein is CSVEATGYGTQYF.

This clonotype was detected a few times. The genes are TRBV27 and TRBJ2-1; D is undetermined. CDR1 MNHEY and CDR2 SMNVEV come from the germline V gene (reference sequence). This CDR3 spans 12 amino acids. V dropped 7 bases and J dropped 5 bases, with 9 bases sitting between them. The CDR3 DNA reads TGTGCCAGCATTGCCCGAAACAATGAGCAGTTCTTC. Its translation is CASIARNNEQFF.

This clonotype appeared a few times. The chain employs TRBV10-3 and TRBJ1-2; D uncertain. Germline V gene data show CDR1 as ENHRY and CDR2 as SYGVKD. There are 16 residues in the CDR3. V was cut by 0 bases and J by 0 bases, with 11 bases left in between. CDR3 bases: TGTGCCATCAGTGAGTCGTGGACGGAAACTAACTATGGCTACACCTTC. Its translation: CAISESWTETNYGYTF.

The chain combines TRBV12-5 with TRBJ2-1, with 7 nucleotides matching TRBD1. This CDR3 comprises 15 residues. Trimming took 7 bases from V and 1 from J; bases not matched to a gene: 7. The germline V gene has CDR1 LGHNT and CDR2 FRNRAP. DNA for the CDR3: TGTGCTAGTGCCACGGGACAGCCATCCTACAATGAGCAGTTCTTC. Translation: CASATGQPSYNEQFF.

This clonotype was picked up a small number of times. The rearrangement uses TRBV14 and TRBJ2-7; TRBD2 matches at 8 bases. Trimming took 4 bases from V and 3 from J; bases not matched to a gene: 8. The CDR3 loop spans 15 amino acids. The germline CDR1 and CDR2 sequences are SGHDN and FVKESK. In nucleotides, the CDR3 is TGTGCCAGCAGCCTCGGAGGTAGCGGGATCTACGAGCAGTACGTC. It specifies CASSLGGSGIYEQYV.

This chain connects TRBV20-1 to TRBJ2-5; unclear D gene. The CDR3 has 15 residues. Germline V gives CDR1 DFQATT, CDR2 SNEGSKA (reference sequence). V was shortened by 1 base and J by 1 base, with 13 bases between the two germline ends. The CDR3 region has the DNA TGCAGTGCTAGAGTTTCACACCTATCCCAAGAGACCCAGTACTTC. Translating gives CSARVSHLSQETQYF.

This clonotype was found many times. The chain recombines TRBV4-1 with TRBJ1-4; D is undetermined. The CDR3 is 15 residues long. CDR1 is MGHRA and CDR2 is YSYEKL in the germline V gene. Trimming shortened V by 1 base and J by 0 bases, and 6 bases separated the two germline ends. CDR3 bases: TGCGCCAGCAGCCAAGTGCGAACAACTAATGAAAAACTGTTTTTT. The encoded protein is CASSQVRTTNEKLFF.

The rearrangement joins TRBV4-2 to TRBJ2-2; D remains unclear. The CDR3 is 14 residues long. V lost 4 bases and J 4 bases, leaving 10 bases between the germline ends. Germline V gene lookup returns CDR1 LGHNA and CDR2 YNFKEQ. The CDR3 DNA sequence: TGTGCCAGCAGCCCCGAACAGAGCACCGGGGAGCTGTTTTTT. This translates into CASSPEQSTGELFF.

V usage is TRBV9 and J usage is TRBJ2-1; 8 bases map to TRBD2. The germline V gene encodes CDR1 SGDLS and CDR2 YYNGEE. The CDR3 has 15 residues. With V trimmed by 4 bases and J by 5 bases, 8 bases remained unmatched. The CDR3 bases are TGTGCCAGCAGCCCGTGGACTAGCCAGAACAATGAGCAGTTCTTC. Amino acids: CASSPWTSQNNEQFF.

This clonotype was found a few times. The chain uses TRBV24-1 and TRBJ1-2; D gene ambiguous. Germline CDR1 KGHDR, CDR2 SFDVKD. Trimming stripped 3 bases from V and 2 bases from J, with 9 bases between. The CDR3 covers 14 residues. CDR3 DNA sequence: TGTGCCACCAGTGATCGGCAGAGGAACTATGGCTACACCTTC. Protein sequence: CATSDRQRNYGYTF.

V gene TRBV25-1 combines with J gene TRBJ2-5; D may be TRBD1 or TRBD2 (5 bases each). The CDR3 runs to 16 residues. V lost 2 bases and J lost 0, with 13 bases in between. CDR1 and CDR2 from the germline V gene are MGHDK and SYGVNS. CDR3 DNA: TGTGCCAGCAGTGAAGGGACCTTACTGTACCAAGAGACCCAGTACTTC. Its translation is CASSEGTLLYQETQYF. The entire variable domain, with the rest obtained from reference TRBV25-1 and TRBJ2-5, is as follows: EADIYQTPRYLVIGTGKKITLECSQTMGHDKMYWYQQDPGMELHLIHYSYGVNSTEKGDLSSESTVSRIRTEHFPLTLESARPSHTSQYLCASSEGTLLYQETQYFGPGTRLLVL.

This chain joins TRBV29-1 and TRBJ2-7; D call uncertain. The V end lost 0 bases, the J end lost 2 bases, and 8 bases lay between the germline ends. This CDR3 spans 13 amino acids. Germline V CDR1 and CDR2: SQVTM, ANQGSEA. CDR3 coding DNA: TGCAGCGTTGAAGATTCCCAAACCTACGAGCAGTACGTC. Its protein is CSVEDSQTYEQYV.

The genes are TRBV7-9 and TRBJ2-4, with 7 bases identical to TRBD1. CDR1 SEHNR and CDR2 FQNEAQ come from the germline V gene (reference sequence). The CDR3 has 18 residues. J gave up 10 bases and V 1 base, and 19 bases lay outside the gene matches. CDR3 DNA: TGTGCCAGCAGCTTAGAGGGTAAGGGGGCCGCCCAGACTGCGATTCAGTACTTC. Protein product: CASSLEGKGAAQTAIQYF. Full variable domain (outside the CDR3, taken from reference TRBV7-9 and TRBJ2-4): DTGVSQNPRHKITKRGQNVTFRCDPISEHNRLYWYRQTLGQGPEFLTYFQNEAQLEKSRLLSDRFSAERPKGSFSTLEIQRTEQGDSAMYLCASSLEGKGAAQTAIQYFGAGTRLSVL.

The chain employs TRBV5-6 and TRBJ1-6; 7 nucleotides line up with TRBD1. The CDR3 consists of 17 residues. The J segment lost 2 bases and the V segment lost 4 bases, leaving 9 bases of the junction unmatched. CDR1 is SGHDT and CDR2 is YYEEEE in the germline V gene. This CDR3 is CASSIRDRVAYNSPLHF. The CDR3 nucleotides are TGTGCCAGCAGCATCAGAGACAGGGTAGCCTATAATTCACCCCTCCACTTT.

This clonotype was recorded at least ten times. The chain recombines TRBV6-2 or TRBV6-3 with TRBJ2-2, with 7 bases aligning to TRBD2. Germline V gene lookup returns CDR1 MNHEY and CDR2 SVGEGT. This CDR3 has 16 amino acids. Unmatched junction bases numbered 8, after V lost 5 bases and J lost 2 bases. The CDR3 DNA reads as TGTGCCAGCAGTGGAATTCTGACTAGCAACACCGGGGAGCTGTTTTTT. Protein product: CASSGILTSNTGELFF.

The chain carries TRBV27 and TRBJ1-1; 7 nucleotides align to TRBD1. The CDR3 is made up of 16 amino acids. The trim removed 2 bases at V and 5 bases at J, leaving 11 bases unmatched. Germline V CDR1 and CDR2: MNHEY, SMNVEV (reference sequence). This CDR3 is CASSLIGGREKTEAFF. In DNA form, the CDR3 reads TGTGCCAGCAGTTTAATAGGGGGCAGAGAGAAAACTGAAGCTTTCTTT.

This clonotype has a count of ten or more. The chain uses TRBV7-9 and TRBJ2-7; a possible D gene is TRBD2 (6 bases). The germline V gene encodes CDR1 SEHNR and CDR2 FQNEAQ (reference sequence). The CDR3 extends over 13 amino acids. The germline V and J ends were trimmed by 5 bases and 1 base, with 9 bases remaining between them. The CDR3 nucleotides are TGTGCCAGCAGCCGGGCGGGGTCCTACGAGCAGTACTTC. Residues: CASSRAGSYEQYF. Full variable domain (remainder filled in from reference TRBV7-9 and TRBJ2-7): DTGVSQNPRHKITKRGQNVTFRCDPISEHNRLYWYRQTLGQGPEFLTYFQNEAQLEKSRLLSDRFSAERPKGSFSTLEIQRTEQGDSAMYLCASSRAGSYEQYFGPGTRLTVT.

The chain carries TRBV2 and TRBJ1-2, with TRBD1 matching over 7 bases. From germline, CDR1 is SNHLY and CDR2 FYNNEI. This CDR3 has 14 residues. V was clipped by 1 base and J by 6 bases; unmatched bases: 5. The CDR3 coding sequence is TGTGCCAGCAGTGAAGGACAGGGCATGGATGGCTACACCTTC. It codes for CASSEGQGMDGYTF.

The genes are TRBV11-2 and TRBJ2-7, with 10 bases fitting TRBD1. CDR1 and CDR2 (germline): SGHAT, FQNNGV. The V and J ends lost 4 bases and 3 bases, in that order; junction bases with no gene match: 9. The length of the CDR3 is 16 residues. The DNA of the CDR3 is TGTGCCAGCAGCTCCCATCGGGGACAGGGGTTCTACGAGCAGTACGTC. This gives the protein CASSSHRGQGFYEQYV.

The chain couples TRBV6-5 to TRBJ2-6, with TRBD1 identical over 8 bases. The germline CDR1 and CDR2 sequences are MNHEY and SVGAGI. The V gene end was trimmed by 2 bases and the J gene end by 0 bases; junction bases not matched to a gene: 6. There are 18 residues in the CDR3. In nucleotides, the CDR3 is TGTGCCAGCAGTTACAGGGGACAGGCCCACTCTGGGGCCAACGTCCTGACTTTC. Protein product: CASSYRGQAHSGANVLTF.

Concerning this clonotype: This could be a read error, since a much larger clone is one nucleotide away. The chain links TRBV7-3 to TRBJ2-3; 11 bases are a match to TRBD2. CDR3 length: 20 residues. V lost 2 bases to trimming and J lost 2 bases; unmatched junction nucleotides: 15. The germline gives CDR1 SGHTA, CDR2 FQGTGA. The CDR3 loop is CASSLARLAGGLSYTDTQYF. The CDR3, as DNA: TGTGCCAGCAGCTTAGCTCGGCTAGCGGGGGGACTAAGTTACACAGATACGCAGTATTTT.

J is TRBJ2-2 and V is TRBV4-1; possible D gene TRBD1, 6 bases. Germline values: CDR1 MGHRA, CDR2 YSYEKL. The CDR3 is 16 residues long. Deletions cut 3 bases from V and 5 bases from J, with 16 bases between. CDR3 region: CASSHPKTGRTGELFF. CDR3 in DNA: TGCGCCAGCAGCCACCCCAAAACAGGGAGAACCGGGGAGCTGTTTTTT.

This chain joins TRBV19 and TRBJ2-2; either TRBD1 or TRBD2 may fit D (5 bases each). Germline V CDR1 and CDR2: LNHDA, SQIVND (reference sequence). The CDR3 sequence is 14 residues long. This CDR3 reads CVTLPGGNTGELFF. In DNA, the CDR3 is TGTGTCACCCTCCCTGGGGGGAACACCGGGGAGCTGTTTTTT.

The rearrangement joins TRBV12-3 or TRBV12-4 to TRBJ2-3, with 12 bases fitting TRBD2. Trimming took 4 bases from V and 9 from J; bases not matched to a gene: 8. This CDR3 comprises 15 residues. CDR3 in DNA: TGTGCCAGCAGTTCTAGCGGGGGGGACGTTAAAACGCAGTATTTT. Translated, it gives CASSSSGGDVKTQYF.